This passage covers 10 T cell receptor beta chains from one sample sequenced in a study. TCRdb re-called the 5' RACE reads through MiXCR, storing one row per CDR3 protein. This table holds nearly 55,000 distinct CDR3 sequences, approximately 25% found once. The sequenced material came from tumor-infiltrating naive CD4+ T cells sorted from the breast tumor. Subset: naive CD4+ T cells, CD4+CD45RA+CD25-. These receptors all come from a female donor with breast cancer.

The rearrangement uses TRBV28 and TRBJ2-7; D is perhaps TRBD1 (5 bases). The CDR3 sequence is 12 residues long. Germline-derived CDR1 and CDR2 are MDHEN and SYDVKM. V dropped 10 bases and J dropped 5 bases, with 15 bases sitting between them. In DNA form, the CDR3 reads TGTGCCACCGCGGTCAGGGTTCACGAGCAGTACTTC. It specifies CATAVRVHEQYF.

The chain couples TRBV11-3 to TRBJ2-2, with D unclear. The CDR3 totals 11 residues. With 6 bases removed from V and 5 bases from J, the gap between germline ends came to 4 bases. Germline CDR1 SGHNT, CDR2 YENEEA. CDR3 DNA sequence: TGTGCCAGCAGGTCGACCGGGGAGCTGTTTTTT. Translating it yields CASRSTGELFF. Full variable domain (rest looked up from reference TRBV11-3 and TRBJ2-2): EAGVVQSPRYKIIEKKQPVAFWCNPISGHNTLYWYLQNLGQGPELLIRYENEEAVDDSQLPKDRFSAERLKGVDSTLKIQPAELGDSAVYLCASRSTGELFFGEGSRLTVL.

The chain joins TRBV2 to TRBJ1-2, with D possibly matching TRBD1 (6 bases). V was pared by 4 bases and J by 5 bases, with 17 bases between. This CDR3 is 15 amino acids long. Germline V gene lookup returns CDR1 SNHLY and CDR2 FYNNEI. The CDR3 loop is CASSVGGGGPYGYTF. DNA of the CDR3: TGTGCCAGCAGTGTCGGGGGGGGGGGCCCGTATGGCTACACCTTC.

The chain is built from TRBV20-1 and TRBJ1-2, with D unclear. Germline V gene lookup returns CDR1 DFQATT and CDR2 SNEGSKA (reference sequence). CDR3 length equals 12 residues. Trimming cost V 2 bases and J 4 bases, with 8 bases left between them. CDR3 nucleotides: TGCAGTGCTAGAAGCCAGCCCTATGGCTACACCTTC. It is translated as CSARSQPYGYTF.

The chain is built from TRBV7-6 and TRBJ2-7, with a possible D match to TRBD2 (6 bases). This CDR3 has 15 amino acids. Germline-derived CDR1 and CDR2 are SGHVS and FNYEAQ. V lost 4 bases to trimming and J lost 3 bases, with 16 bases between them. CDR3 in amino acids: CASSSGGGLFYEQYF. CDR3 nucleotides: TGTGCCAGCAGCTCCGGGGGTGGGCTCTTCTACGAGCAGTACTTC.

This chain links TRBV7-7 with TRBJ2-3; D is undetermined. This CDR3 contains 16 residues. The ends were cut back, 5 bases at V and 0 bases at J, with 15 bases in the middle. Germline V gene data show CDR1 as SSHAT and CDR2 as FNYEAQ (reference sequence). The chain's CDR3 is CASSTYGTFSTDTQYF. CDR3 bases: TGTGCCAGCAGCACTTACGGCACCTTTAGCACAGATACGCAGTATTTT.

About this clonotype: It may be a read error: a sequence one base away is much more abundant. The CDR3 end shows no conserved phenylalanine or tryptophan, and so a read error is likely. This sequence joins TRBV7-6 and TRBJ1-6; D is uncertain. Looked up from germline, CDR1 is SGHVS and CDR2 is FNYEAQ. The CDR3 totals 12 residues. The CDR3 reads CASSSYYSPLHL. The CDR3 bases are TGTGCCAGCAGTTCCTATTATTCACCCCTCCACTTG.

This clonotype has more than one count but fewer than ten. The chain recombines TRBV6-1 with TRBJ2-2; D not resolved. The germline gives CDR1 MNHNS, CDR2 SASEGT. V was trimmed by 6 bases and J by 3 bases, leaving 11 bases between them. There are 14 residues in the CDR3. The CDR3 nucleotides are TGTGCCAGCAGAAGGGCCTGGGACACCGGGGAGCTGTTTTTT. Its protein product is CASRRAWDTGELFF.

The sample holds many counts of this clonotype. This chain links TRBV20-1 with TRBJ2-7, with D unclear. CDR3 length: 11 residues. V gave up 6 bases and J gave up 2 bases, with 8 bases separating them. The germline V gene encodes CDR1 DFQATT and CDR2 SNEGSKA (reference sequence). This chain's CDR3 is CSAHETYEQYF. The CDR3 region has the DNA TGCAGTGCCCACGAGACCTACGAGCAGTACTTC.

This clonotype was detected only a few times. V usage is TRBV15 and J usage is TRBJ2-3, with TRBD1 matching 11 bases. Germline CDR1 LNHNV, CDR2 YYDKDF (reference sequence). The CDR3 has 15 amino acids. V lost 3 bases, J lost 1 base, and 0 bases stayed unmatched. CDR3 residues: CATSRGQGGTDTQYF. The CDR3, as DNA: TGTGCCACCAGCAGGGGACAGGGGGGCACAGATACGCAGTATTTT.